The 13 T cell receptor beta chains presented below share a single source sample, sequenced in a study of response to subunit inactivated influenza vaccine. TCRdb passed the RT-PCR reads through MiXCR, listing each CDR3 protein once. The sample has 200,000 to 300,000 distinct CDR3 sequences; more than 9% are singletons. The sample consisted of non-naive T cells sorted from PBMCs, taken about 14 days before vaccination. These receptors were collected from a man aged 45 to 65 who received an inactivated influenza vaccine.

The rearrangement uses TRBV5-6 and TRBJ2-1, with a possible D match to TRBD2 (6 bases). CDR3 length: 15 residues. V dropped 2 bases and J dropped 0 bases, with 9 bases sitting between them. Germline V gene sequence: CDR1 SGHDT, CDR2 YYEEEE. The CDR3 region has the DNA TGTGCCAGCAGCTTTGAAGCGGGCTCCTACAATGAGCAGTTCTTC. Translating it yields CASSFEAGSYNEQFF. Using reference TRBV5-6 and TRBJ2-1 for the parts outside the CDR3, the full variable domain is DAGVTQSPTHLIKTRGQQVTLRCSPKSGHDTVSWYQQALGQGPQFIFQYYEEEERQRGNFPDRFSGHQFPNYSSELNVNALLLGDSALYLCASSFEAGSYNEQFFGPGTRLTVL.

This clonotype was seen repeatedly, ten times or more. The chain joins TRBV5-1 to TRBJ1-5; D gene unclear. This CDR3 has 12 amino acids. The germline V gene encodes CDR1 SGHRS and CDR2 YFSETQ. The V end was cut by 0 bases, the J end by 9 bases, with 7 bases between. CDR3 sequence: CASSLGNGPQHF. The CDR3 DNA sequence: TGCGCCAGCAGCTTGGGGAACGGGCCCCAGCATTTT.

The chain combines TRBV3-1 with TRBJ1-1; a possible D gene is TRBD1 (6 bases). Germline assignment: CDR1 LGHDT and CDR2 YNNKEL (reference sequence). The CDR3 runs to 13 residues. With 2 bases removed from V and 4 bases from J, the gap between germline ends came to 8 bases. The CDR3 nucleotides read TGTGCCAGCAGCCAATTGACAGGCACTGAAGCTTTCTTT. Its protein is CASSQLTGTEAFF. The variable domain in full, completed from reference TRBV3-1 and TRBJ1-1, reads DTAVSQTPKYLVTQMGNDKSIKCEQNLGHDTMYWYKQDSKKFLKIMFSYNNKELIINETVPNRFSPKSPDKAHLNLHINSLELGDSAVYFCASSQLTGTEAFFGQGTRLTVV.

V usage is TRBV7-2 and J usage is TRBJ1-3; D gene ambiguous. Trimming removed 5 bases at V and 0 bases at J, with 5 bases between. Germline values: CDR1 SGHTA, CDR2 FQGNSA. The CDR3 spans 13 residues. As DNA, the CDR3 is TGTGCCAGCAGCGGAGTCTCTGGAAACACCATATATTTT. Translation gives CASSGVSGNTIYF. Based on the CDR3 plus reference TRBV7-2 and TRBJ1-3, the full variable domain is GAGVSQSPSNKVTEKGKDVELRCDPISGHTALYWYRQSLGQGLEFLIYFQGNSAPDKSGLPSDRFSAERTGGSVSTLTIQRTQQEDSAVYLCASSGVSGNTIYFGEGSWLTVV.

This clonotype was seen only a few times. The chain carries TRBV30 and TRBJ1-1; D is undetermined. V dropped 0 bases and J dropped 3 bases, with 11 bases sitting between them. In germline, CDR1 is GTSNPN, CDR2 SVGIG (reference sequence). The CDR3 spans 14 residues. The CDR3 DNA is TGTGCCTGGAGTGTATCGAGGCTTCACACTGAAGCTTTCTTT. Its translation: CAWSVSRLHTEAFF. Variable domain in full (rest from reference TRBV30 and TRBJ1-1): SQTIHQWPATLVQPVGSPLSLECTVEGTSNPNLYWYRQAAGRGLQLLFYSVGIGQISSEVPQNLSASRPQDRQFILSSKKLLLSDSGFYLCAWSVSRLHTEAFFGQGTRLTVV.

CDR3: CASSQDGRLTEAFF. In nucleotides, the CDR3 is TGCGCCAGCAGCCAAGATGGACGGCTCACTGAAGCTTTCTTT. This chain connects TRBV4-1 to TRBJ1-1, with D unclear. The germline V and J ends were trimmed by 0 bases and 4 bases, with 9 bases remaining between them. In germline, CDR1 is MGHRA, CDR2 YSYEKL. The CDR3 is 14 amino acids.

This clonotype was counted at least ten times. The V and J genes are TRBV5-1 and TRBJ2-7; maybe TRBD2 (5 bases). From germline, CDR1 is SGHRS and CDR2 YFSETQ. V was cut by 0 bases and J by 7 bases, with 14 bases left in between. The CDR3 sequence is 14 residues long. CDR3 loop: CASSLAGAAREQYF. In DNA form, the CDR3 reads TGCGCCAGCAGCTTGGCTGGAGCGGCCCGGGAGCAGTACTTC.

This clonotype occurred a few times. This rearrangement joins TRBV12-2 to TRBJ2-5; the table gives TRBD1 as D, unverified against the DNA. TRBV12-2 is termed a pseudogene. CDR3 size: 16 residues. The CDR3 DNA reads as TGTGCAAGTCGCTCCCGGGACCAGGGCGAGCAAGAGACCCAGTACTTC. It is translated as CASRSRDQGEQETQYF.

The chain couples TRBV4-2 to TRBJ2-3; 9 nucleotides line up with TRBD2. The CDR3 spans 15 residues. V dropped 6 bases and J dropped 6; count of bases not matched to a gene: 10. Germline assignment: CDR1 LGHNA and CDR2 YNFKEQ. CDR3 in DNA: TGTGCCAGCAGAGTAGGGGATAGCGGGAGCGATACGCAGTATTTT. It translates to CASRVGDSGSDTQYF.

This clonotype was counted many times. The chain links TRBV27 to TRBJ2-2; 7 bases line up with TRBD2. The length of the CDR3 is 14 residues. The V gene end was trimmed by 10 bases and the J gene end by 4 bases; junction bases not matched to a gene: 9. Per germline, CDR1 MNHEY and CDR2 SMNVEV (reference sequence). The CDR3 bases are TGTGCCACTCGAAGCGGGGACCGCACCGGGGAGCTGTTTTTT. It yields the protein CATRSGDRTGELFF.

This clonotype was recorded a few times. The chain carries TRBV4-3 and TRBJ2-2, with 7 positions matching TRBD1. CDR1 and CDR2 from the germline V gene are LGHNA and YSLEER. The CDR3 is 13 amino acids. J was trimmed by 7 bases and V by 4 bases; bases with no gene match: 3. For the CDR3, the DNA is TGCGCCAGCAGCCCAGGGGGAATCGGGGAGCTGTTTTTT. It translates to CASSPGGIGELFF.

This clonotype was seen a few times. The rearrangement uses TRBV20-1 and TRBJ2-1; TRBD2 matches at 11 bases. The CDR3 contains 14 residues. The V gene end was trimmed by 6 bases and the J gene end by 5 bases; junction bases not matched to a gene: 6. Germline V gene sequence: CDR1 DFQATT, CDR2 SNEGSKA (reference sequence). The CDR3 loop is CSAPAGLADNEQFF. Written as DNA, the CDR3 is TGCAGTGCCCCCGCGGGACTAGCGGACAATGAGCAGTTCTTC.

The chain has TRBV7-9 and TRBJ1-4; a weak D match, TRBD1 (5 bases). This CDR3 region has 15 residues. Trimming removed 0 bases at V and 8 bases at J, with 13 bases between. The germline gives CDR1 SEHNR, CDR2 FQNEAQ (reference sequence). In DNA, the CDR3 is TGTGCCAGCAGCTTAGCGGGGGGTTCCAACGAAAAACTGTTTTTT. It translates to CASSLAGGSNEKLFF.